Described below is a single T cell receptor (beta chain) sequence and its context. This entry comes from a study of blood T cell repertoires in COVID-19. Whole-study context: From the United States, Italy and Spain came samples of acute and convalescent COVID-19. PBMCs, B-cell-depleted T cells, or T cells provided the cDNA or gDNA that made up the material.

Authors' analysis steps: Reference gene primer amplification gave nucleated cell count estimates. The method was immunoSEQ multiplex PCR; TCRdb's version includes in-frame clones alone and lacks a portion of them. V and J calls and clone size are copied from that table; D and trimming were computed from the DNA. The top ten hold approximately 15% of the sample, which has about 200,000 clones, approximately 80% seen once. CDR1 is MDHEN and CDR2 is SYDVKM in the germline V gene. V lost 7 bases to trimming and J lost 3 bases, with 22 bases between them. This CDR3 contains 16 residues. Sequencing input: peripheral blood. The clonotype was recovered from a man between 50 and 59 years old who had recovered from COVID-19. V is TRBV28 and J is TRBJ2-7; D is possibly TRBD2 (6 bases). CDR3 residues: CASTPPGGRQLYEQYF. CDR3 DNA: TGTGCCAGCACCCCACCTGGGGGGAGACAACTCTACGAGCAGTACTTC.